This T cell receptor beta chain came from a study of blood T cell repertoires in COVID-19. Per germline, CDR1 MDHEN and CDR2 SYDVKM. Trimming pared 3 bases from V and 6 bases from J, leaving 13 bases between. This CDR3 spans 14 amino acids. Method: immunoSEQ multiplex PCR; TCRdb's copy keeps in-frame clones and lacks some. The sample includes 100,000 to 150,000 clones, 86% of them seen just once. The clonotype originates from a woman in her seventies with COVID-19, enrolled during active disease. The chain links TRBV28 to TRBJ2-3; D perhaps matches TRBD1 (6 bases). The sequenced sample was peripheral blood. CDR3 in DNA: TGTGCCAGCAGTTTGGCAGGGGTTACGGATACGCAGTATTTT. This translates into CASSLAGVTDTQYF. The full variable domain, rest sourced from reference TRBV28 and TRBJ2-3, is DVKVTQSSRYLVKRTGEKVFLECVQDMDHENMFWYRQDPGLGLRLIYFSYDVKMKEKGDIPEGYSVSREKKERFSLILESASTNQTSMYLCASSLAGVTDTQYFGPGTRLTVL.